The 29 T cell receptor beta chains below were found in one sample sequenced in a study of blood T cell repertoires in COVID-19 (dated by TCRdb to the early 2020s). Preparation of the library involved the immunoSEQ multiplex PCR assay. Not all clones reach the TCRdb copy of this immuneACCESS table, which keeps in-frame sequences only. Checked studies attribute under half of the gap to unresolved V genes and leave the rest unexplained. The table for this sample lists about 60,000 clones; 80% to 90% of them were counted only once. Jointly, the top ten make up around a sixth of the sample. Sequenced sample: peripheral blood. The receptors come from a woman of 80 years or more with active COVID-19.

The chain carries TRBV5-6 and TRBJ2-5, with D perhaps TRBD1 (6 bases). Trimming removed 5 bases at V and 8 bases at J, with 16 bases between. Germline CDR1 is SGHDT and CDR2 is YYEEEE. This CDR3 comprises 13 residues. The CDR3 DNA follows: TGTGCCAGCAGATCCGGGACAAGCAGAACCCAGTACTTC. As protein: CASRSGTSRTQYF.

V and J are TRBV11-2 and TRBJ2-7, with D possibly being TRBD2 (6 bases). The V and J ends lost 5 bases and 7 bases respectively, with 18 bases between them. The CDR3 covers 14 residues. Germline lookup yields CDR1 SGHAT and CDR2 FQNNGV. The CDR3 nucleotides are TGTGCCAGCAGCCTCGGATCCGGGGCGGGGGAGCAGTACTTC. Its protein product is CASSLGSGAGEQYF.

This chain connects TRBV7-2 to TRBJ1-2, with D maybe TRBD1 (6 bases). V lost 6 bases to trimming and J lost 4 bases, with 9 bases between them. This CDR3 spans 12 amino acids. Germline CDR1 SGHTA, CDR2 FQGNSA. The CDR3 region is CASSDRFYGYTF. The CDR3 nucleotides read TGTGCCAGCAGTGACAGGTTCTATGGCTACACCTTC. The full variable domain, completed using reference TRBV7-2 and TRBJ1-2, is GAGVSQSPSNKVTEKGKDVELRCDPISGHTALYWYRQSLGQGLEFLIYFQGNSAPDKSGLPSDRFSAERTGGSVSTLTIQRTQQEDSAVYLCASSDRFYGYTFGSGTRLTVV.

J is TRBJ1-1 and V is TRBV29-1; possibly TRBD1 for D (6 bases). Germline CDR1 reads SQVTM; CDR2 reads ANQGSEA. Trimming removed 6 bases from V and 0 bases from J, with 11 bases in between. The CDR3 length is 13 residues. This CDR3 reads CSVGGLMNTEAFF. CDR3 bases: TGCAGCGTCGGGGGGCTGATGAACACTGAAGCTTTCTTT.

V is TRBV7-2 and J is TRBJ1-2; 7 bases are shared with TRBD1. This CDR3 is 16 amino acids long. The trim removed 1 base at V and 3 bases at J, leaving 8 bases unmatched. Germline V gene data show CDR1 as SGHTA and CDR2 as FQGNSA. CDR3 DNA: TGTGCCAGCAGCTTAGACGCCGGGACAGTCTACTATGGCTACACCTTC. This translates into CASSLDAGTVYYGYTF.

The rearrangement joins TRBV5-4 to TRBJ2-5; 13 bases fit TRBD2. With 4 bases clipped from V and 0 bases from J, the junction kept 6 bases outside the gene matches. The CDR3 contains 17 residues. The germline gives CDR1 SGHNT, CDR2 YYREEE (reference sequence). The CDR3: CASSAGLAGRNQETQYF. CDR3 nucleotides: TGTGCCAGCAGCGCGGGACTAGCGGGGAGAAACCAAGAGACCCAGTACTTC.

The CDR3 DNA reads as TGTGCCAGCACCGACCGGGACTATCGCACAGATACGCAGTATTTT. This gives the protein CASTDRDYRTDTQYF. This chain uses TRBV5-4 with TRBJ2-3, with 7 bases lining up with TRBD2. Germline loops: CDR1 SGHNT, CDR2 YYREEE (reference sequence). The CDR3 is made up of 15 amino acids. J lost 1 base, V lost 6 bases, and 8 bases had no gene match.

The chain has TRBV11-2 and TRBJ1-4, with TRBD1 identical over 7 bases. Trimming took 4 bases from V and 4 from J; bases not matched to a gene: 3. This CDR3 comprises 14 residues. Germline V gene lookup returns CDR1 SGHAT and CDR2 FQNNGV. CDR3 nucleotides: TGTGCCAGCAGCTGGACAGGAGTTAATGAAAAACTGTTTTTT. It yields the protein CASSWTGVNEKLFF.

Regarding this clone: This sample also contains other DNA sequences that code for the same CDR3. The CDR3 spells CASSPASGGSYNEQFF. The CDR3 DNA follows: TGTGCCAGCTCACCGGCTAGCGGGGGCTCCTACAATGAGCAGTTCTTC. The genes are TRBV18 and TRBJ2-1; 10 nucleotides agree with TRBD2. This CDR3 comprises 16 residues. Per the germline V gene, CDR1 is KGHSH and CDR2 is LQKENI. V lost 3 bases to trimming and J lost 0 bases; unmatched junction nucleotides: 2.

The rearrangement links TRBV27 to TRBJ2-1, with 11 bases fitting TRBD2. Germline CDR1 reads MNHEY; CDR2 reads SMNVEV (reference sequence). This CDR3 is built from 17 residues. The trim removed 5 bases at V and 4 bases at J, leaving 10 bases unmatched. The CDR3 DNA reads as TGTGCCAGCAGTCCCCGAGGAGTAGCGGGGGGGTACAATGAGCAGTTCTTC. Translating gives CASSPRGVAGGYNEQFF.

This clone was observed a single time. The V call is TRBV28, the J call TRBJ2-3; a weak D match, TRBD2 (7 bases). Germline assignment: CDR1 MDHEN and CDR2 SYDVKM. The V end lost 9 bases, the J end lost 4 bases, and 17 bases lay between the germline ends. This CDR3 is built from 14 residues. This CDR3 is CASFEGGRSDTQYF. Written as DNA, the CDR3 is TGTGCCAGTTTCGAGGGGGGGCGGTCAGATACGCAGTATTTT.

This chain links TRBV9 with TRBJ2-2, with D possibly matching TRBD1 (6 bases). There are 13 residues in the CDR3. Trimming stripped 4 bases from V and 14 bases from J, with 18 bases between. Germline CDR1 SGDLS, CDR2 YYNGEE. CDR3 protein: CASSLGSGRGLFF. The DNA of the CDR3 is TGTGCCAGCAGCCTAGGGAGCGGCAGGGGTCTGTTTTTT.

This chain uses TRBV5-8 with TRBJ2-5, with 12 nucleotides matching TRBD2. CDR3 size: 17 residues. With 2 bases clipped from V and 5 bases from J, the junction kept 10 bases outside the gene matches. CDR1 and CDR2 (germline): SGHTS, YDEGEE. The CDR3 here is CASSLGTSGSGSETQYF. The CDR3, as DNA: TGTGCCAGCAGCTTAGGGACTAGCGGGTCGGGGTCGGAGACCCAGTACTTC. Full variable domain (remainder filled in from reference TRBV5-8 and TRBJ2-5): EAGVTQSPTHLIKTRGQQATLRCSPISGHTSVYWYQQALGLGLQFLLWYDEGEERNRGNFPPRFSGRQFPNYSSELNVNALELEDSALYLCASSLGTSGSGSETQYFGPGTRLLVL.

This chain joins TRBV11-3 and TRBJ2-7; tentative D call: TRBD2 (5 bases). V was pared by 2 bases and J by 7 bases, with 12 bases between. The CDR3 is 13 amino acids. CDR1 and CDR2 from the germline V gene are SGHNT and YENEEA. CDR3 coding DNA: TGTGCCAGCAGCTTAAACTCCCCGGGGGAGCAGTACTTC. This codes for CASSLNSPGEQYF.

This chain joins TRBV28 and TRBJ2-7; the D gene is possibly TRBD1 (6 bases). V dropped 2 bases and J dropped 4 bases, with 15 bases sitting between them. Germline V gives CDR1 MDHEN, CDR2 SYDVKM. The CDR3 is made up of 15 amino acids. The CDR3 DNA is TGTGCCAGCAGTTTACTGGACAGTTTGGGATACGAGCAGTACTTC. This gives the protein CASSLLDSLGYEQYF. Drawing the rest from reference TRBV28 and TRBJ2-7, the complete variable domain is DVKVTQSSRYLVKRTGEKVFLECVQDMDHENMFWYRQDPGLGLRLIYFSYDVKMKEKGDIPEGYSVSREKKERFSLILESASTNQTSMYLCASSLLDSLGYEQYFGPGTRLTVT.

This chain joins TRBV28 and TRBJ1-5; 9 bases agree with TRBD1. V dropped 6 bases and J dropped 6; count of bases not matched to a gene: 6. The germline V gene has CDR1 MDHEN and CDR2 SYDVKM. This CDR3 contains 14 residues. CDR3 coding DNA: TGTGCCAGCAGCCTGGGACAGGGAGGTCAGCCCCAGCATTTT. Protein: CASSLGQGGQPQHF.

The chain is built from TRBV28 and TRBJ2-7; maybe TRBD1 (7 bases). The CDR3 has 13 residues. Looked up from germline, CDR1 is MDHEN and CDR2 is SYDVKM. Trimming removed 8 bases from V and 6 bases from J, with 17 bases in between. In nucleotides, the CDR3 is TGTGCCAGCTTTTCGACAGGGAGGTTCGAGCAGTACTTC. Encoded protein: CASFSTGRFEQYF.

CDR3 protein: CASSPQGNSPLHF. The CDR3 DNA follows: TGTGCCAGCTCACCACAGGGGAATTCACCCCTCCACTTT. This chain links TRBV18 with TRBJ1-6; tentative D call: TRBD1 (5 bases). The germline V gene has CDR1 KGHSH and CDR2 LQKENI. V gave up 1 base and J gave up 7 bases, with 5 bases separating them. The CDR3 is 13 residues long.

The CDR3 DNA follows: TGTGCCAGCTCACCAGTGGGACTAGCAGGCTACGAGCAGTACTTC. Translated: CASSPVGLAGYEQYF. This sequence joins TRBV18 and TRBJ2-7; 9 positions match TRBD2. CDR1 is KGHSH and CDR2 is LQKENI in the germline V gene. The CDR3 runs 15 residues. Germline trimming cut 2 bases from V and 3 bases from J; bases unmatched to any gene: 5.

The chain carries TRBV5-1 and TRBJ2-3; 8 bases are shared with TRBD2. The CDR3 covers 18 residues. Trimming cost V 0 bases and J 6 bases; bases outside gene matches: 15. CDR1 is SGHRS and CDR2 is YFSETQ in the germline V gene. The CDR3, as DNA: TGCGCCAGCAGCTTGGTGTGGGATCAGCGGGAGACAACGGATACGCAGTATTTT. Translated, it gives CASSLVWDQRETTDTQYF.

This rearrangement joins TRBV4-2 to TRBJ1-4; D is possibly TRBD1 (5 bases). The V end was cut by 3 bases, the J end by 8 bases, with 7 bases between. Germline values: CDR1 LGHNA, CDR2 YNFKEQ. The CDR3 runs to 12 residues. CDR3 residues: CASSQGREKLFF. The CDR3 region has the DNA TGTGCCAGCAGCCAGGGGCGGGAAAAACTGTTTTTT.

V gene TRBV9 combines with J gene TRBJ2-3, with D maybe TRBD1 (6 bases). Trimming stripped 2 bases from V and 6 bases from J, with 13 bases between. Germline lookup yields CDR1 SGDLS and CDR2 YYNGEE. CDR3 length: 14 amino acids. The CDR3 DNA reads TGTGCCAGCAGCGTTACCGGGACACCCGATACGCAGTATTTT. It is translated as CASSVTGTPDTQYF.

V usage is TRBV30 and J usage is TRBJ2-1; 11 nucleotides line up with TRBD2. CDR1 is GTSNPN, CDR2 SVGIG, per germline (reference sequence). V gave up 4 bases and J gave up 7 bases; unmatched junction bases: 9. This CDR3 is built from 15 residues. CDR3 protein: CAWTLLAGAKNEQFF. The CDR3 region has the DNA TGTGCCTGGACCTTACTAGCGGGGGCAAAGAATGAGCAGTTCTTC.

V usage is TRBV7-3 and J usage is TRBJ2-3; no clear D gene. V was trimmed by 5 bases and J by 6 bases, leaving 12 bases between them. Germline-derived CDR1 and CDR2 are SGHTA and FQGTGA. The CDR3 runs 13 residues. Here the CDR3 reads CASSRLGRDTQYF. CDR3 DNA: TGTGCCAGCAGCCGACTTGGCCGGGATACGCAGTATTTT.

The chain links TRBV7-2 to TRBJ1-1; D perhaps matches TRBD1 (5 bases). V was cut by 5 bases and J by 4 bases, with 14 bases left in between. The CDR3 consists of 14 residues. Germline lookup yields CDR1 SGHTA and CDR2 FQGNSA. In DNA, the CDR3 is TGTGCCAGCAGCCCCCGACCGGGGGGCACTGAAGCTTTCTTT. This translates into CASSPRPGGTEAFF.

The V and J genes are TRBV5-1 and TRBJ2-1, with TRBD2 matching over 8 bases. CDR3 length equals 14 residues. Germline trimming cut 2 bases from V and 9 bases from J; bases unmatched to any gene: 7. Germline V gene sequence: CDR1 SGHRS, CDR2 YFSETQ. CDR3 DNA sequence: TGCGCCAGCAGCTTTGGACTAGCAGGCGGTGAGCAGTTCTTC. It codes for CASSFGLAGGEQFF.

The V and J genes are TRBV3-1 (or the pseudogene TRBV3-2) and TRBJ1-1; 7 bases are a match to TRBD1. J gave up 2 bases and V 5 bases, and 5 bases lay outside the gene matches. Per the germline V gene, CDR1 is LGHDT and CDR2 is YNNKEL (reference sequence). This CDR3 has 14 residues. The CDR3, as DNA: TGTGCCAGCAGCAGAGGGACAGCCAACACTGAAGCTTTCTTT. Translated, it gives CASSRGTANTEAFF.

V gene TRBV7-2 combines with J gene TRBJ2-1; 12 nucleotides match TRBD2. The germline gives CDR1 SGHTA, CDR2 FQGNSA. The V gene end was trimmed by 5 bases and the J gene end by 6 bases; junction bases not matched to a gene: 5. This CDR3 contains 15 residues. CDR3 DNA: TGTGCCAGCAGCCCACCGGGACTAGCGGGCAATGAGCAGTTCTTC. Residues: CASSPPGLAGNEQFF.

This CDR3 reads CASSLGDSLGYTF. The CDR3, as DNA: TGTGCCAGCAGCTTGGGGGACAGTTTAGGCTACACCTTC. This rearrangement joins TRBV11-2 to TRBJ1-2; 7 bases agree with TRBD1. Unmatched junction bases numbered 6, after V lost 3 bases and J lost 8 bases. This CDR3 comprises 13 residues. CDR1 and CDR2 from the germline V gene are SGHAT and FQNNGV.